The next 20 T cell receptor beta chains were all read from a single sample in a study of T cell changes during pregnancy in multiple sclerosis (dated by TCRdb to between 2017 and 2020). The library was made by the immunoSEQ multiplex PCR assay. TCRdb's version of the immuneACCESS table is confined to in-frame rearrangements and falls short of the full clone set. An unresolved V gene accounts for under half of the shortfall where checked; the remainder is of unknown origin. The sample table contains tens of thousands of clones; only one count was recorded for nearly 95% of them. Of the sample, 0.61% falls within the top ten clones. Here the sequenced sample was CD4+ T cells from peripheral blood mononuclear cells, taken after pregnancy. The source is a female donor in good health, enrolled as a control in a pregnancy study.

On this clone itself: A junction boundary mismatches the germline segment, possibly from a read error. The rearrangement joins TRBV7-7 to TRBJ2-7, with a weak D call TRBD2 (5 bases). This CDR3 is 14 amino acids long. Germline V gives CDR1 SSHAT, CDR2 FNYEAQ (reference sequence). The CDR3 DNA sequence: TGTGCTAGCAGCTTAGGTCCAGGCTCGGGGGAGCAGTACTTC. Its translation: CASSLGPGSGEQYF.

J is TRBJ2-2 and V is TRBV11-2; D is perhaps TRBD1 (6 bases). This CDR3 has 15 amino acids. The germline V gene encodes CDR1 SGHAT and CDR2 FQNNGV. V lost 4 bases and J 2 bases, leaving 11 bases between the germline ends. The chain's CDR3 is CASSWAGANTGELFF. The CDR3, as DNA: TGTGCCAGCAGCTGGGCAGGGGCAAACACCGGGGAGCTGTTTTTT.

The chain carries TRBV19 and TRBJ2-1; 7 nucleotides agree with TRBD2. Trimming removed 2 bases from V and 6 bases from J; junction bases left unmatched: 4. There are 14 residues in the CDR3. The V gene's germline CDR1 is LNHDA and CDR2 SQIVND (reference sequence). The CDR3 bases are TGTGCCAGTAGTATAAGCGGGGTAGGCAATGAGCAGTTCTTC. Translating it yields CASSISGVGNEQFF.

CDR3 protein: CASSVGGVADTQYF. Here the CDR3 DNA reads TGTGCCAGCAGCGTAGGGGGGGTGGCAGATACGCAGTATTTT. The rearrangement uses TRBV9 and TRBJ2-3; tentative D call: TRBD2 (6 bases). Per germline, CDR1 SGDLS and CDR2 YYNGEE. The length of the CDR3 is 14 residues. Between the trimmed V and J ends, which lost 0 bases and 4 bases, there was a span of 9 bases.

The V call is TRBV30, the J call TRBJ1-1; 12 bases map to TRBD1. Germline V lookup: CDR1 GTSNPN, CDR2 SVGIG (reference sequence). This CDR3 has 14 residues. After removal of 2 bases from V and 5 bases from J, the junction contained 3 bases not matched to a gene. The CDR3 coding sequence is TGTGCCTGGAGTTGGGACAGGGGGCGAACTGAAGCTTTCTTT. Its translation is CAWSWDRGRTEAFF.

The CDR3 loop is CASSLVGLAANEQFF. The CDR3 DNA reads as TGTGCCAGCAGCTTGGTAGGACTAGCTGCCAATGAGCAGTTCTTC. The rearrangement links TRBV7-3 to TRBJ2-1, with 8 positions matching TRBD2. There are 15 residues in the CDR3. The trim removed 3 bases at V and 6 bases at J, leaving 7 bases unmatched. Germline V gene lookup returns CDR1 SGHTA and CDR2 FQGTGA.

The rearrangement links TRBV7-9 to TRBJ1-1, with no clear D. Germline CDR1 is SEHNR and CDR2 is FQNEAQ (reference sequence). CDR3 size: 15 residues. The V end was cut by 3 bases, the J end by 2 bases, with 13 bases between. The CDR3, as DNA: TGTGCCAGCAGCTTCGCAGGAGGGCACAACACTGAAGCTTTCTTT. Protein sequence: CASSFAGGHNTEAFF.

The chain combines TRBV11-3 with TRBJ1-6; D is ambiguous. The V gene lost 0 bases and the J gene lost 10 bases, with 7 bases spanning the gap. The CDR3 contains 13 residues. Germline V lookup: CDR1 SGHNT, CDR2 YENEEA. CDR3 loop: CASSLDLLSPLHF. CDR3 DNA sequence: TGTGCCAGCAGCTTAGATCTGCTATCACCCCTCCACTTT.

This clone was detected once. V gene TRBV19 combines with J gene TRBJ1-3, with 9 bases aligning to TRBD1. The junction had 0 bases not matched to a gene; V was cut back by 1 base and J by 2 bases. This CDR3 is 15 amino acids long. The V gene's germline CDR1 is LNHDA and CDR2 SQIVND (reference sequence). The DNA of the CDR3 is TGTGCCAGTAGTATAGGGACAGGGGCTGGAAACACCATATATTTT. Translated, it gives CASSIGTGAGNTIYF.

This sequence joins TRBV6-5 and TRBJ1-2; 7 positions agree with TRBD1. V was pared by 6 bases and J by 8 bases, with 12 bases of the junction left unmatched. Germline V gives CDR1 MNHEY, CDR2 SVGAGI. The CDR3 is 14 amino acids. The CDR3 sequence is CASRQTGRLWGYTF. For the CDR3, the DNA is TGTGCCAGCAGACAGACAGGGAGGTTATGGGGCTACACCTTC.

The V and J genes are TRBV28 and TRBJ2-2; 9 nucleotides align to TRBD2. Germline V gives CDR1 MDHEN, CDR2 SYDVKM. The CDR3 totals 14 residues. V lost 3 bases and J lost 5; bases outside the gene matches: 1. The chain's CDR3 is CASSFLAGTGELFF. Here the CDR3 DNA reads TGTGCCAGCAGTTTCCTAGCGGGGACCGGGGAGCTGTTTTTT.

The V gene is TRBV19, the J gene TRBJ2-2; the match to TRBD2 covers 8 bases. Unmatched junction bases numbered 2, after V lost 4 bases and J lost 4 bases. The CDR3 is 14 residues long. Germline lookup yields CDR1 LNHDA and CDR2 SQIVND (reference sequence). The CDR3 here is CASSKTSVTGELFF. The CDR3 DNA sequence: TGTGCCAGTAGTAAGACTAGCGTCACCGGGGAGCTGTTTTTT. Filled out from reference TRBV19 and TRBJ2-2, the complete variable domain reads DGGITQSPKYLFRKEGQNVTLSCEQNLNHDAMYWYRQDPGQGLRLIYYSQIVNDFQKGDIAEGYSVSREKKESFPLTVTSAQKNPTAFYLCASSKTSVTGELFFGEGSRLTVL.

J is TRBJ2-2 and V is TRBV6-1; TRBD1 matches at 7 bases. Losses at the gene ends were 6 bases for V and 4 bases for J; bases not matched to a gene: 2. The CDR3 contains 13 residues. In germline, CDR1 is MNHNS, CDR2 SASEGT. The CDR3 spells CASSRQGTGELFF. As DNA, the CDR3 is TGTGCCAGCAGCCGACAGGGCACCGGGGAGCTGTTTTTT.

This clone was seen more than once but under ten times. The chain is built from TRBV6-6 and TRBJ1-2; weak D call: TRBD1 (5 bases). The V and J ends lost 0 bases and 4 bases respectively, with 9 bases between them. CDR1 and CDR2 (germline): MNHNY, SVGAGI (reference sequence). CDR3 size: 14 residues. CDR3 protein: CASSYSGASYGYTF. CDR3 nucleotides: TGTGCCAGCAGTTACTCAGGGGCCTCCTATGGCTACACCTTC.

The chain couples TRBV10-2 to TRBJ2-2; 8 bases match TRBD1. V shed 7 bases, J shed 4 bases, and the junction held 5 bases outside the gene matches. This CDR3 has 14 amino acids. Germline-derived CDR1 and CDR2 are WSHSY and SAAADI. This chain's CDR3 is CASKGQGLTGELFF. CDR3 nucleotides: TGCGCCAGCAAAGGACAGGGCCTCACCGGGGAGCTGTTTTTT.

This chain joins TRBV2 and TRBJ2-5, with TRBD2 matching 13 bases. CDR1 and CDR2 from the germline V gene are SNHLY and FYNNEI. This CDR3 has 17 amino acids. V dropped 6 bases and J dropped 3; count of bases not matched to a gene: 10. CDR3 in amino acids: CASSPGTSGKRKETQYF. CDR3 in DNA: TGTGCCAGCAGCCCCGGGACTAGCGGGAAAAGAAAAGAGACCCAGTACTTC.

The J gene is TRBJ2-7, the V gene TRBV9; 7 nucleotides align to TRBD1. After removal of 0 bases from V and 3 bases from J, the junction contained 3 bases not matched to a gene. CDR3 length: 14 amino acids. Germline CDR1 SGDLS, CDR2 YYNGEE. In DNA, the CDR3 is TGTGCCAGCAGCGTAGCGGCAGGGGGCTACGAGCAGTACTTC. Translated: CASSVAAGGYEQYF.

This clone was observed a single time. The gene calls are TRBV6-5 and TRBJ2-7; perhaps TRBD1 as D (6 bases). The V gene lost 6 bases and the J gene lost 3 bases, with 18 bases spanning the gap. Germline assignment: CDR1 MNHEY and CDR2 SVGAGI. The CDR3 has 15 amino acids. Here the CDR3 reads CASRPRRDTFYEQYF. CDR3 DNA sequence: TGTGCCAGCAGGCCCCGTCGGGACACCTTCTACGAGCAGTACTTC.

V gene TRBV10-3 combines with J gene TRBJ2-5, with 9 bases matching TRBD1. The CDR3 loop spans 15 amino acids. Trimming at V came to 0 bases and at J to 5 bases, leaving 4 bases not matched to a gene. Germline V lookup: CDR1 ENHRY, CDR2 SYGVKD. The CDR3 here is CAISESGTGKETQYF. In nucleotides, the CDR3 is TGTGCCATCAGTGAGTCGGGGACAGGGAAGGAGACCCAGTACTTC.

This chain joins TRBV30 and TRBJ1-2; D possibly corresponds to TRBD1 (6 bases). In germline, CDR1 is GTSNPN, CDR2 SVGIG (reference sequence). The CDR3 covers 18 residues. Trimming stripped 1 base from V and 4 bases from J, with 25 bases between. In DNA form, the CDR3 reads TGTGCCTGGAGTGACGTAGGGATATGGGGGCGAGGTGGCTATGGCTACACCTTC. It encodes CAWSDVGIWGRGGYGYTF. Looking up the rest from reference TRBV30 and TRBJ1-2 gives the full variable domain: SQTIHQWPATLVQPVGSPLSLECTVEGTSNPNLYWYRQAAGRGLQLLFYSVGIGQISSEVPQNLSASRPQDRQFILSSKKLLLSDSGFYLCAWSDVGIWGRGGYGYTFGSGTRLTVV.